Following are 31 T cell receptor beta chains from one sample sequenced in a study of cytomegalovirus exposure and HLA in healthy donors. PCR primers comprised 60 Vbeta and 13 Jbeta primers. TCRdb's copy holds only in-frame clones and misses some; the assay was immunoSEQ multiplex PCR. In the table there are 150,000 to 200,000 clones, 60% to 80% of which are singletons. The sample taken for sequencing was PBMCs. Receptors originate from a man aged 50-60 years in good health and CMV-seropositive.

The chain couples TRBV5-1 to TRBJ1-6; 9 nucleotides match TRBD1. The germline V gene has CDR1 SGHRS and CDR2 YFSETQ. This CDR3 has 15 amino acids. V shed 1 base, J shed 6 bases, and the junction held 2 bases outside the gene matches. The CDR3, as DNA: TGCGCCAGCAGCTTGACAGGGGGCGGTAATTCACCCCTCCACTTT. This codes for CASSLTGGGNSPLHF.

This sequence joins TRBV19 and TRBJ2-2, with a possible D match to TRBD2 (5 bases). V gave up 1 base and J gave up 13 bases, with 16 bases separating them. The CDR3 has 14 residues. Germline V CDR1 and CDR2: LNHDA, SQIVND (reference sequence). The CDR3 DNA reads as TGTGCCAGTAGTATAGCCCTCAACGAGGGTCCGCTGTTTTTT. It translates to CASSIALNEGPLFF.

This clone was detected only a few times. This chain connects TRBV21-1 to TRBJ2-7; the tabulated D call, TRBD2, remains unverified against the DNA. TRBV21-1 is described as a pseudogene. The CDR3 runs to 15 residues. The chain's CDR3 is CASTRRRGVCYEQYF. The CDR3 nucleotides are TGTGCCAGCACCAGGCGGCGGGGGGTTTGCTACGAGCAGTACTTC.

There are a few counts of this clone. This chain uses TRBV6-1 with TRBJ1-6; D ambiguous. V shed 4 bases and J shed 5 bases, with 12 bases lying between them. This CDR3 spans 15 amino acids. Per germline, CDR1 MNHNS and CDR2 SASEGT. The CDR3 reads CASSGREGDNSPLHF. CDR3 nucleotides: TGTGCCAGCAGTGGCCGCGAGGGTGATAATTCACCCCTCCACTTT.

J is TRBJ2-7 and V is TRBV27; no reliable D call. Per the germline V gene, CDR1 is MNHEY and CDR2 is SMNVEV (reference sequence). Trimming took off 2 bases at V and 0 bases at J, with 11 bases between the two ends. The length of the CDR3 is 15 residues. CDR3 nucleotide sequence: TGTGCCAGCAGTTTAAAGGGCGCGGACTCCTACGAGCAGTACGTC. It is translated as CASSLKGADSYEQYV.

V gene TRBV5-1 combines with J gene TRBJ2-2; 9 positions match TRBD1. Germline trimming cut 1 base from V and 2 bases from J; bases unmatched to any gene: 6. The CDR3 length is 17 residues. The germline V gene has CDR1 SGHRS and CDR2 YFSETQ. As DNA, the CDR3 is TGCGCCAGCAGCTTGAGGACAGGGGCAACCAACACCGGGGAGCTGTTTTTT. Residues: CASSLRTGATNTGELFF.

The chain links TRBV2 to TRBJ2-4; D possibly corresponds to TRBD1 (7 bases). This CDR3 comprises 20 residues. Germline-derived CDR1 and CDR2 are SNHLY and FYNNEI. Deletions cut 5 bases from V and 1 base from J, with 27 bases between. The CDR3 here is CASSFSTGGGDWKAKNIQYF. CDR3 coding DNA: TGTGCCAGCAGTTTTTCTACAGGAGGGGGCGACTGGAAGGCCAAAAACATTCAGTACTTC.

The rearrangement joins TRBV11-2 to TRBJ2-7, with TRBD1 as a possible D gene (6 bases). CDR3 length: 14 amino acids. V was cut by 3 bases and J by 5 bases, with 14 bases left in between. The germline V gene has CDR1 SGHAT and CDR2 FQNNGV. CDR3 sequence (DNA): TGTGCCAGCAGCTTTCAGGGGCCTAGGGACGAGCAGTACTTC. Its translation: CASSFQGPRDEQYF.

In its sample, this clone was seen a few times. The chain has TRBV18 and TRBJ2-1, with 8 bases identical to TRBD2. The trim removed 6 bases at V and 8 bases at J, leaving 6 bases unmatched. The CDR3 is 13 residues long. Germline assignment: CDR1 KGHSH and CDR2 LQKENI. CDR3: CASSRGRGDEQFF. The CDR3 bases are TGTGCCAGCTCCCGAGGGCGGGGGGATGAGCAGTTCTTC.

V usage is TRBV6-5 and J usage is TRBJ2-7, with TRBD1 matching over 11 bases. This CDR3 spans 16 amino acids. CDR1 and CDR2 (germline): MNHEY, SVGAGI. The trim removed 0 bases at V and 0 bases at J, leaving 1 base unmatched. Written as DNA, the CDR3 is TGTGCCAGCAGTTACTCGGGACAGGGGGGCTCCTACGAGCAGTACTTC. Amino acids: CASSYSGQGGSYEQYF.

The chain has TRBV5-1 and TRBJ2-3, with TRBD2 matching 14 bases. Losses at the gene ends were 2 bases for V and 6 bases for J; bases not matched to a gene: 11. Germline V gene sequence: CDR1 SGHRS, CDR2 YFSETQ. The CDR3 loop spans 18 amino acids. CDR3: CASSFGTSGGDFGDTQYF. CDR3 in DNA: TGCGCCAGCAGCTTTGGGACTAGCGGGGGAGACTTTGGGGATACGCAGTATTTT.

This clone was counted a few times. The chain couples TRBV2 to TRBJ1-1; 8 positions agree with TRBD1. This CDR3 has 12 residues. J gave up 5 bases and V 5 bases, and 1 base lay outside the gene matches. Germline V gene data show CDR1 as SNHLY and CDR2 as FYNNEI. Written as DNA, the CDR3 is TGTGCCAGCAGTTGGACAGGGACTGAAGCTTTCTTT. Translated: CASSWTGTEAFF. The full variable domain, in which reference TRBV2 and TRBJ1-1 provide the parts outside the CDR3, is EPEVTQTPSHQVTQMGQEVILRCVPISNHLYFYWYRQILGQKVEFLVSFYNNEISEKSEIFDDQFSVERPDGSNFTLKIRSTKLEDSAMYFCASSWTGTEAFFGQGTRLTVV.

This rearrangement joins TRBV18 to TRBJ2-2; D unclear. Per germline, CDR1 KGHSH and CDR2 LQKENI. The CDR3 runs to 16 residues. Trimming removed 5 bases at V and 4 bases at J, with 17 bases between. CDR3 coding DNA: TGTGCCAGCTCAGCGCAGGTTACCTCGAGCACCGGGGAGCTGTTTTTT. Protein sequence: CASSAQVTSSTGELFF.

This sequence joins TRBV7-9 and TRBJ1-4, with TRBD1 identical over 8 bases. The V segment lost 5 bases and the J segment 5 bases; nucleotides outside the gene matches: 7. This CDR3 has 15 amino acids. Germline V CDR1 and CDR2: SEHNR, FQNEAQ (reference sequence). The CDR3 loop reads CASSLRTGNNEKLFF. The CDR3 DNA is TGTGCCAGCAGCCTCCGGACAGGGAACAATGAAAAACTGTTTTTT.

V gene TRBV18 combines with J gene TRBJ1-1; D unresolved. The germline V gene encodes CDR1 KGHSH and CDR2 LQKENI. The CDR3 totals 13 residues. V was pared by 3 bases and J by 0 bases, with 5 bases between. The CDR3 spells CASSPAMNTEAFF. For the CDR3, the DNA is TGTGCCAGCTCACCCGCGATGAACACTGAAGCTTTCTTT.

This chain uses TRBV7-3 with TRBJ2-2, with 13 bases lining up with TRBD2. The ends lost 4 bases at V and 8 bases at J; junction bases unmatched: 7. The CDR3 is 16 residues long. The germline CDR1 and CDR2 sequences are SGHTA and FQGTGA. The chain's CDR3 is CASSSLAGGPSGELFF. In DNA, the CDR3 is TGTGCCAGCAGCTCACTAGCGGGGGGGCCGTCAGGGGAGCTGTTTTTT.

This clone was detected only once. This chain connects TRBV7-8 to TRBJ1-2, with D perhaps matching TRBD1 (5 bases). The germline V gene encodes CDR1 SGHVS and CDR2 FQNEAQ. There are 14 residues in the CDR3. The V gene lost 2 bases and the J gene lost 6 bases, with 13 bases spanning the gap. CDR3 loop: CASSLLGRVHGYTF. The CDR3 DNA sequence: TGTGCCAGCAGCTTACTAGGCAGGGTTCATGGCTACACCTTC.

Only one count was recorded for this clone. The chain is built from TRBV13 and TRBJ2-1, with 8 bases fitting TRBD1. The CDR3 contains 14 residues. With 5 bases clipped from V and 2 bases from J, the junction kept 2 bases outside the gene matches. Germline CDR1 is PRHDT and CDR2 is FYEKMQ (reference sequence). The CDR3 protein is CASSVQGAYNEQFF. As DNA, the CDR3 is TGTGCCAGCAGCGTACAGGGGGCCTACAATGAGCAGTTCTTC.

The chain uses TRBV11-2 and TRBJ2-5; the match to TRBD1 covers 8 bases. Germline V gives CDR1 SGHAT, CDR2 FQNNGV. This CDR3 is built from 16 residues. Trimming took 4 bases from V and 6 from J; bases not matched to a gene: 13. The DNA for the CDR3 is TGTGCCAGCAGCTCAAGACCATCAGGGGGCGAAAAGACCCAGTACTTC. The encoded protein is CASSSRPSGGEKTQYF. The full variable domain, completed using reference TRBV11-2 and TRBJ2-5, is EAGVAQSPRYKIIEKRQSVAFWCNPISGHATLYWYQQILGQGPKLLIQFQNNGVVDDSQLPKDRFSAERLKGVDSTLKIQPAKLEDSAVYLCASSSRPSGGEKTQYFGPGTRLLVL.

The rearrangement uses TRBV4-1 and TRBJ2-2, with TRBD1 matching 8 bases. Unmatched junction bases numbered 19, after V lost 0 bases and J lost 1 base. The CDR3 runs 22 residues. The germline CDR1 and CDR2 sequences are MGHRA and YSYEKL. CDR3: CASSQDPFSRGRYQLNTGELFF. CDR3 in DNA: TGCGCCAGCAGCCAAGATCCCTTTTCCAGGGGGCGATATCAATTGAACACCGGGGAGCTGTTTTTT.

This clone was recorded at least ten times. J is TRBJ1-1 and V is TRBV5-1, with a tentative D call TRBD1 (6 bases). The CDR3 contains 14 residues. V lost 5 bases and J 1 base, leaving 12 bases between the germline ends. The V gene's germline CDR1 is SGHRS and CDR2 YFSETQ. The CDR3 nucleotides read TGCGCCAGCAGTCCGGGACACAAGAACACTGAAGCTTTCTTT. Translated: CASSPGHKNTEAFF.

This chain uses TRBV5-6 with TRBJ2-7, with 8 bases matching TRBD1. The CDR3 sequence is 14 residues long. Germline values: CDR1 SGHDT, CDR2 YYEEEE. With V trimmed by 4 bases and J by 6 bases, 9 bases remained unmatched. The CDR3 bases are TGTGCCAGCAGCCGGGACAGGCGATACCCCGAGCAGTACGTC. It encodes CASSRDRRYPEQYV.

The rearrangement uses TRBV7-6 and TRBJ2-2; D is unclear. The CDR3 is made up of 14 amino acids. V lost 2 bases and J lost 6, with 10 bases in between. Germline CDR1 SGHVS, CDR2 FNYEAQ. The CDR3 sequence: CASSLMSDSGELFF. The DNA for the CDR3 is TGTGCCAGCAGCTTAATGAGCGATTCCGGGGAGCTGTTTTTT.

This chain connects TRBV4-1 to TRBJ2-5; 8 bases fit TRBD1. The J call may be mistaken, given a closer DNA end match to TRBJ2-7. In germline, CDR1 is MGHRA, CDR2 YSYEKL. This CDR3 contains 15 residues. The CDR3 DNA is TGCGCCAGCAGCCAATCGACAGGGGACCACTACGAGCAGTACTTC. It specifies CASSQSTGDHYEQYF.

The genes are TRBV5-1 and TRBJ2-5; 9 bases line up with TRBD1. The CDR3 has 15 residues. With V trimmed by 4 bases and J by 5 bases, 9 bases remained unmatched. CDR1 and CDR2 from the germline V gene are SGHRS and YFSETQ. The CDR3: CASSVGQGVRETQYF. CDR3 in DNA: TGCGCCAGCAGCGTGGGACAGGGCGTCCGGGAGACCCAGTACTTC.

The V gene is TRBV7-2, the J gene TRBJ1-6; TRBD1 is a possible D gene (6 bases). The ends were cut back, 5 bases at V and 4 bases at J, with 15 bases in the middle. In germline, CDR1 is SGHTA, CDR2 FQGNSA. The CDR3 contains 16 residues. The DNA of the CDR3 is TGTGCCAGCAGCAACGACAGGCCCCAATATAATTCACCCCTCCACTTT. This translates into CASSNDRPQYNSPLHF. Together with reference TRBV7-2 and TRBJ1-6, the CDR3 gives the full variable domain: GAGVSQSPSNKVTEKGKDVELRCDPISGHTALYWYRQSLGQGLEFLIYFQGNSAPDKSGLPSDRFSAERTGGSVSTLTIQRTQQEDSAVYLCASSNDRPQYNSPLHFGNGTRLTVT.

The chain carries TRBV6-4 and TRBJ1-4, with TRBD1 as a possible D gene (5 bases). The CDR3 sequence is 12 residues long. V lost 2 bases, J lost 11 bases, and 9 bases lay in between. From germline, CDR1 is MRHNA and CDR2 SNTAGT. This chain's CDR3 is CASSDPKGKLFF. For the CDR3, the DNA is TGTGCCAGCAGTGACCCGAAGGGGAAACTGTTTTTT.

This clone showed up just once. The chain has TRBV6-1 and TRBJ2-7; D is possibly TRBD1 (6 bases). V lost 10 bases and J 3 bases, leaving 13 bases between the germline ends. CDR1 is MNHNS, CDR2 SASEGT, per germline. CDR3 size: 12 residues. CDR3 nucleotides: TGTGCCACCGGGACAAGAGGCTACGAGCAGTACGTC. As protein: CATGTRGYEQYV.

The chain recombines TRBV7-2 with TRBJ2-5, with 9 positions matching TRBD1. J lost 9 bases, V lost 3 bases, and 5 bases had no gene match. Germline V lookup: CDR1 SGHTA, CDR2 FQGNSA. The CDR3 totals 13 residues. The CDR3 coding sequence is TGTGCCAGCAGCTTGACAGGGGGGGAGGCCCAGTACTTC. Encoded protein: CASSLTGGEAQYF.

V and J are TRBV28 and TRBJ1-2; tentatively, D is TRBD1 (5 bases). This CDR3 region has 14 residues. CDR1 and CDR2 from the germline V gene are MDHEN and SYDVKM. V lost 3 bases and J 5 bases, leaving 13 bases between the germline ends. The CDR3, as DNA: TGTGCCAGCAGTTTCAGGGCAGGCAAATATGGCTACACCTTC. This translates into CASSFRAGKYGYTF.

Comment on this clone: A much larger clone is a single base away; this may be a read error. The chain joins TRBV11-2 to TRBJ1-6, with D unclear. CDR1 and CDR2 (germline): SGHAT, FQNNGV. This CDR3 comprises 14 residues. The CDR3 DNA sequence: TGTGCCAGCAGCTTTAACTCCTATAATTCACCCTTCCACTTT. Its translation is CASSFNSYNSPFHF.